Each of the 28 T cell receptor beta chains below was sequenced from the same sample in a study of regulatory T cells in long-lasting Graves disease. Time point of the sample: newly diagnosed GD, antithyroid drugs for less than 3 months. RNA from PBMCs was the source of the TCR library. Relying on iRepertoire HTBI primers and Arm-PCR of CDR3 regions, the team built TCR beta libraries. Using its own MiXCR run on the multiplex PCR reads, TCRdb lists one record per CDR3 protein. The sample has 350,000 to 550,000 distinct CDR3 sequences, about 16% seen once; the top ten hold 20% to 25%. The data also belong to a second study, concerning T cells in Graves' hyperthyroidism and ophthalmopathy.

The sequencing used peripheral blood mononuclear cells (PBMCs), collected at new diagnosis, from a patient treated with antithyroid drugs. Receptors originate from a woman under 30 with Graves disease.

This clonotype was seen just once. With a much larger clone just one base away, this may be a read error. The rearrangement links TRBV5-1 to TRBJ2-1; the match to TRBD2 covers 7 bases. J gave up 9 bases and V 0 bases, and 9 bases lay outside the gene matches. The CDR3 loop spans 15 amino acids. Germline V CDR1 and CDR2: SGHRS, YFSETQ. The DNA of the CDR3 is TGCGCCAGCAGCTTGGTTAGCGGGTTTTCCAGTGAGCAGTTCTTC. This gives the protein CASSLVSGFSSEQFF.

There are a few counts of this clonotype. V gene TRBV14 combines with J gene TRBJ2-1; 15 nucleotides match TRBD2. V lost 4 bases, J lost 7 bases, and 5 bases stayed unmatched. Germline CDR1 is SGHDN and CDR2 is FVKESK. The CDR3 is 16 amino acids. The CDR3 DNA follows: TGTGCCAGCAGCCGCGGGACTAGCGGGAGGATAAATGAGCAGTTCTTC. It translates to CASSRGTSGRINEQFF.

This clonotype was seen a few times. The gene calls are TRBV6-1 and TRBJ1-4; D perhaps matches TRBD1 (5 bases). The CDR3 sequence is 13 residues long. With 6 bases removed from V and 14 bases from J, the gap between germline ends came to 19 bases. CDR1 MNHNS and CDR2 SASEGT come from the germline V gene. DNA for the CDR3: TGTGCCAGCAGCCTCCAGGGTAGGGGTTTTCTGTTTTTT. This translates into CASSLQGRGFLFF.

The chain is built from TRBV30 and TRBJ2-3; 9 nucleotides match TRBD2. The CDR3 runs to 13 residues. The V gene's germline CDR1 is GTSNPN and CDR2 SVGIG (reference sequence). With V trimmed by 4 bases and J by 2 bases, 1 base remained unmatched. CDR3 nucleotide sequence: TGTGCCTGGACTAGCGGGGCCACAGATACGCAGTATTTT. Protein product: CAWTSGATDTQYF.

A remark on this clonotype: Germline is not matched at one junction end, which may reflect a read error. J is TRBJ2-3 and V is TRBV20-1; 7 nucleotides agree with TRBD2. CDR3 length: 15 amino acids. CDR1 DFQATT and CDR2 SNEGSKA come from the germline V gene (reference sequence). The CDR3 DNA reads TGCAGTGCCACCGGGCGCGGGAGCGATACAGGTACGCAGTATTTT. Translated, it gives CSATGRGSDTGTQYF.

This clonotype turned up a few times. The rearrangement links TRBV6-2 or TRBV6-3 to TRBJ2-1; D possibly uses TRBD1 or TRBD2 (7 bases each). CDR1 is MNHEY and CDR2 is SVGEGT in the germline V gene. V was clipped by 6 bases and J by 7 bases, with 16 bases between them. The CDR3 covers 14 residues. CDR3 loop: CASSGPGGGNEQFF. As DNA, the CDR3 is TGTGCCAGCAGCGGACCAGGGGGAGGGAATGAGCAGTTCTTC.

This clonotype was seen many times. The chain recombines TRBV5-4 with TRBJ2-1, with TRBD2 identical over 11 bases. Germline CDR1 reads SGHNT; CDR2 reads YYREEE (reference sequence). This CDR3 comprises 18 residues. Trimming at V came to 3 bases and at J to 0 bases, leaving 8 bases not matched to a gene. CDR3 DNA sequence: TGTGCCAGCAGCTCCGGGACTAGCGGAACGAGCTCCTACAATGAGCAGTTCTTC. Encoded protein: CASSSGTSGTSSYNEQFF.

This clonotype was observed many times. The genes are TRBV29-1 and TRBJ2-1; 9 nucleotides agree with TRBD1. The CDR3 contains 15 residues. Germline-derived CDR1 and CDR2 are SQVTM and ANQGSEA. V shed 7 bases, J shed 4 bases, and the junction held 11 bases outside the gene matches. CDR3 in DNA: TGCAGCGGATACGCGGCCGGGACAGGGTACAATGAGCAGTTCTTC. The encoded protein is CSGYAAGTGYNEQFF.

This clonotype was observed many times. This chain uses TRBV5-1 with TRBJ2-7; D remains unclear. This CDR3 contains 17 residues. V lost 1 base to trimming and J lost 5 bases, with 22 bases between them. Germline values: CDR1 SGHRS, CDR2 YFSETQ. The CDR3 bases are TGCGCCAGCAGCTTGAGCTACCCCAACGACCTAGGTGACGAGCAGTACTTC. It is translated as CASSLSYPNDLGDEQYF.

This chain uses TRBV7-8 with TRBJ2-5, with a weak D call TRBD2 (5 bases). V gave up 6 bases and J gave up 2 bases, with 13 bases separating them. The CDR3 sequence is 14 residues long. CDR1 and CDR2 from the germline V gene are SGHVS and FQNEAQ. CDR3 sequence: CASRSSSLQETQYF. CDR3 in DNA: TGTGCCAGCAGATCTAGCTCTCTACAAGAGACCCAGTACTTC.

Here the CDR3 reads CSVTLAGEVDTQYF. The CDR3 nucleotides are TGCAGCGTAACCCTAGCGGGAGAGGTAGATACGCAGTATTTT. The rearrangement links TRBV29-1 to TRBJ2-3; 10 positions match TRBD2. The CDR3 runs to 14 residues. CDR1 is SQVTM, CDR2 ANQGSEA, per germline. V trimming: 6 bases; J trimming: 5 bases; junction bases outside the gene matches: 8.

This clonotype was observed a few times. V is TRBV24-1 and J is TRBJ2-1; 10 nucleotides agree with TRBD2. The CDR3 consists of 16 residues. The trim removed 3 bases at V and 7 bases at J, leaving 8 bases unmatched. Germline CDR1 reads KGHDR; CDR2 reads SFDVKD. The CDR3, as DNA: TGTGCCACCAGTGATACGCCTAGCGGGAGAGCAAATGAGCAGTTCTTC. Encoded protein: CATSDTPSGRANEQFF.

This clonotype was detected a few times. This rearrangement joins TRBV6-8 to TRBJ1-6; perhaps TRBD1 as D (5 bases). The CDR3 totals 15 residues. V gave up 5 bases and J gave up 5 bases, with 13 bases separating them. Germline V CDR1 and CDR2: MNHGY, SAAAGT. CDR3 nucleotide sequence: TGTGCCAGCAGTGATTACGACAGCAATAATTCACCCCTCCACTTT. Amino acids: CASSDYDSNNSPLHF.

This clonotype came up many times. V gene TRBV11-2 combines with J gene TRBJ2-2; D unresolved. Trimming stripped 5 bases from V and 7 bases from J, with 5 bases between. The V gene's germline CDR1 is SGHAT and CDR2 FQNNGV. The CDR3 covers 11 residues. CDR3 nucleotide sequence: TGTGCCAGCAGCCCCAACGGGGAGCTGTTTTTT. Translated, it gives CASSPNGELFF. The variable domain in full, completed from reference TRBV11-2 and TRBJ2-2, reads EAGVAQSPRYKIIEKRQSVAFWCNPISGHATLYWYQQILGQGPKLLIQFQNNGVVDDSQLPKDRFSAERLKGVDSTLKIQPAKLEDSAVYLCASSPNGELFFGEGSRLTVL.

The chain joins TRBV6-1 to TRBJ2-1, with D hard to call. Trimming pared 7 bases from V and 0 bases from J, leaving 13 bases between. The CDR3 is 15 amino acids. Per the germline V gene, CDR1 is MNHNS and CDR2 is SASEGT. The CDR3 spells CASKEYGSSYNEQFF. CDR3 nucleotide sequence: TGTGCCAGCAAAGAATATGGTAGCTCCTACAATGAGCAGTTCTTC.

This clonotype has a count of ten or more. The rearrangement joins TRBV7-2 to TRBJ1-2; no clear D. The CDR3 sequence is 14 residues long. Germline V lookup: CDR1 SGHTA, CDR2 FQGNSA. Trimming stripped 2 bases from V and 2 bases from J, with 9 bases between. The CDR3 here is CASSLRTENYGYTF. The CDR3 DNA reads TGTGCCAGCAGCTTACGGACTGAAAACTATGGCTACACCTTC. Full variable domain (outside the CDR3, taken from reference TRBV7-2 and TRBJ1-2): GAGVSQSPSNKVTEKGKDVELRCDPISGHTALYWYRQSLGQGLEFLIYFQGNSAPDKSGLPSDRFSAERTGGSVSTLTIQRTQQEDSAVYLCASSLRTENYGYTFGSGTRLTVV.

The CDR3 nucleotides read TGTGCCAGCAGTTACGGACAGGGGACCGAGCAGTTCTTC. Amino acid sequence: CASSYGQGTEQFF. The chain has TRBV2 and TRBJ2-1, with TRBD1 matching 9 bases. Germline loops: CDR1 SNHLY, CDR2 FYNNEI. The CDR3 is 13 residues long. Germline trimming cut 5 bases from V and 10 bases from J; bases unmatched to any gene: 6. The full variable domain, in which reference TRBV2 and TRBJ2-1 provide the parts outside the CDR3, is EPEVTQTPSHQVTQMGQEVILRCVPISNHLYFYWYRQILGQKVEFLVSFYNNEISEKSEIFDDQFSVERPDGSNFTLKIRSTKLEDSAMYFCASSYGQGTEQFFGPGTRLTVL.

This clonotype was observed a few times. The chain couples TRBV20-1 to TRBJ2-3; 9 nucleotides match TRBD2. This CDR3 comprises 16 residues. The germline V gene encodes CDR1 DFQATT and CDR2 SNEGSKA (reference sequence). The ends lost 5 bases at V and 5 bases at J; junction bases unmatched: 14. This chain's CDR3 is CSAPSPGLAIKDTQYF. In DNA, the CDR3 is TGCAGTGCTCCCTCCCCGGGACTAGCCATAAAAGATACGCAGTATTTT.

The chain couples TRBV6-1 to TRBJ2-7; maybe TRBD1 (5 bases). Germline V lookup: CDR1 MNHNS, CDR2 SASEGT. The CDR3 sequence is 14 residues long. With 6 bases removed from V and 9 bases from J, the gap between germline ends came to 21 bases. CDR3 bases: TGTGCCAGCAGGGCGCCTCAGGGTTTTGACGGGCAGTACTTC. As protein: CASRAPQGFDGQYF.

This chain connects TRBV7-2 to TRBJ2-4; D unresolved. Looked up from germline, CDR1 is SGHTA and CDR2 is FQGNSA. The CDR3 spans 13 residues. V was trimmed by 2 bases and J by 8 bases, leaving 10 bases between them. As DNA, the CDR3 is TGTGCCAGCAGCTTATCGGCGAAGGACATTCAGTACTTC. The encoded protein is CASSLSAKDIQYF.

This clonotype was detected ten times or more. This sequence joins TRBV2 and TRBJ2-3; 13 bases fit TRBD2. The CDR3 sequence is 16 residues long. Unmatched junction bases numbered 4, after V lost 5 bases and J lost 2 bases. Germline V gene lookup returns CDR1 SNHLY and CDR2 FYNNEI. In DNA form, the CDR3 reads TGTGCCAGCAGTTACGGGACTAGCGGGGACACAGATACGCAGTATTTT. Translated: CASSYGTSGDTDTQYF.

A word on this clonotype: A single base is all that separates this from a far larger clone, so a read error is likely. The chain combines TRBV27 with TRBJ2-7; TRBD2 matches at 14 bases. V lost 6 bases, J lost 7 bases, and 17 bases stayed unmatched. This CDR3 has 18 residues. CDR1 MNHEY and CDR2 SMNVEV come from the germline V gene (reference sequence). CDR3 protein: CASSRPGTSGRDPNEQYF. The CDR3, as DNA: TGTGCCAGCAGCCGGCCGGGGACTAGCGGGAGAGACCCCAATGAGCAGTACTTC.

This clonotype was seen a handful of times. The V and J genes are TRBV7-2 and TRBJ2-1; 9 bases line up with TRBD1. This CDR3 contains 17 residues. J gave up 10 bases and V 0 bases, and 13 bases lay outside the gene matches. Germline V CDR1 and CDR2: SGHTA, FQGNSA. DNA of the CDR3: TGTGCCAGCAGCTTAGCTGGGGGACAGGGTTTATTCTACGAGCAGTTCTTC. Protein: CASSLAGGQGLFYEQFF. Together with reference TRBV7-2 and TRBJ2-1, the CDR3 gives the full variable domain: GAGVSQSPSNKVTEKGKDVELRCDPISGHTALYWYRQSLGQGLEFLIYFQGNSAPDKSGLPSDRFSAERTGGSVSTLTIQRTQQEDSAVYLCASSLAGGQGLFYEQFFGPGTRLTVL.

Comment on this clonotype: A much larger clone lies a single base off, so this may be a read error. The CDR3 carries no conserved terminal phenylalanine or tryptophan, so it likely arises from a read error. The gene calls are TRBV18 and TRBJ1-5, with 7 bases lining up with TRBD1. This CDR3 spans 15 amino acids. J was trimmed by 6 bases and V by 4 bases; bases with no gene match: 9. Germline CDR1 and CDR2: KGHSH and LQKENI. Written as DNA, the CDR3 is TGTGCCAGCTCACAACAAGGGGGCGGTTTTCAGCCCCAGCATCTT. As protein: CASSQQGGGFQPQHL.

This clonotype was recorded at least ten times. CDR3 protein: CASGLYNEQFF. In DNA, the CDR3 is TGTGCCAGCGGATTATACAATGAGCAGTTCTTC. This sequence joins TRBV27 and TRBJ2-1, with D hard to call. Germline loops: CDR1 MNHEY, CDR2 SMNVEV (reference sequence). Between the trimmed V and J ends, which lost 8 bases and 4 bases, there was a span of 6 bases. CDR3 length: 11 amino acids.

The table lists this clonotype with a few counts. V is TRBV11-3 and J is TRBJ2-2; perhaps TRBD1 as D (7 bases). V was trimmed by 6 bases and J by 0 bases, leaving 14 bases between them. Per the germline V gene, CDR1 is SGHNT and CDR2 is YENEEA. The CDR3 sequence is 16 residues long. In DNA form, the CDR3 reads TGTGCCAGCAGTTCTGGCGGGACAGCGAACACCGGGGAGCTGTTTTTT. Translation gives CASSSGGTANTGELFF.

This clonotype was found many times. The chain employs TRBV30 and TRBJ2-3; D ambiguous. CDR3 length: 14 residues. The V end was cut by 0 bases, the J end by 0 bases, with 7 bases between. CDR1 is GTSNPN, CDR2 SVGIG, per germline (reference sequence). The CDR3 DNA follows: TGTGCCTGGAGTGTAGGGCAGAGCACAGATACGCAGTATTTT. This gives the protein CAWSVGQSTDTQYF.

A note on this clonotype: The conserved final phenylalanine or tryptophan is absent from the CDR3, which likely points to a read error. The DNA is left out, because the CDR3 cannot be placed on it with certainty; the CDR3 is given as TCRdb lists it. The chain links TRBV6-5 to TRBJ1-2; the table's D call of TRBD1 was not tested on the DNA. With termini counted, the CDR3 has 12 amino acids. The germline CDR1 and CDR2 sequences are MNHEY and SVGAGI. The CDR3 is CASSYLRDGMAL.